This T cell receptor (beta chain) was profiled in a study of cytomegalovirus exposure and HLA in healthy donors. Turning to the study itself: Later, an analysis reported that the 120 or so validation repertoires had used the same platform as the approximately 720 first-cohort repertoires.

Germline lookup yields CDR1 LGHNA and CDR2 YNFKEQ. Trimming shortened V by 0 bases and J by 0 bases, and 12 bases separated the two germline ends. The CDR3 has 18 residues. Sequenced by immunoSEQ multiplex PCR; TCRdb stores in-frame clones only, minus some. The sample yields roughly 120,000 clones, under 90% seen once. The validation cohort, a group of 100 to 150 subjects, included the donors and was separate from the roughly 670-subject first cohort. This clone was recorded a few times. The antigen is unknown. Study-wide results and caveats: In vitro experiments confirmed that three CMV-associated chains were specific for CMV antigens. The tendency of first-cohort TCR clusters to co-occur in the 120 validation repertoires was identified by a subsequent analysis.

The receptor comes from a young man in good health and CMV-seronegative. This chain joins TRBV4-2 and TRBJ1-6; no reliable D call. Sample: PBMCs. The CDR3 nucleotides are TGTGCCAGCAGCCAAGATGAGGCGGTTAGCTCCTATAATTCACCCCTCCACTTT. Protein product: CASSQDEAVSSYNSPLHF.